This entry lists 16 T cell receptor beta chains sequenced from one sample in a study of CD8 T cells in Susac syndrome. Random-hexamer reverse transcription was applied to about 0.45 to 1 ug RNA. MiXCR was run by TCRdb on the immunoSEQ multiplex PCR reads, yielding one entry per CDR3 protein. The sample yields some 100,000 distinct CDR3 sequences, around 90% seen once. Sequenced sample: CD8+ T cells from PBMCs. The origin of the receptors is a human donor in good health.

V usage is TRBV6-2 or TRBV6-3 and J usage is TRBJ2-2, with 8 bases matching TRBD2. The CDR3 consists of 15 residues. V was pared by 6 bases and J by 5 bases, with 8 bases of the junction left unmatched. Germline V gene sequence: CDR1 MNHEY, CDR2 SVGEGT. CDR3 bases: TGTGCCAGCAGAGACGGGGGGGCCGGAACCGGGGAGCTGTTTTTT. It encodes CASRDGGAGTGELFF.

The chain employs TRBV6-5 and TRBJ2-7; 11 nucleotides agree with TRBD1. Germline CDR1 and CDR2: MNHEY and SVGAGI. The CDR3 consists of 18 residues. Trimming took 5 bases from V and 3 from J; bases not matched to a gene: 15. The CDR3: CASSNLGQGVWGDYEQYF. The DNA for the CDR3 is TGTGCCAGCAGTAACCTGGGACAGGGGGTTTGGGGGGACTACGAGCAGTACTTC.

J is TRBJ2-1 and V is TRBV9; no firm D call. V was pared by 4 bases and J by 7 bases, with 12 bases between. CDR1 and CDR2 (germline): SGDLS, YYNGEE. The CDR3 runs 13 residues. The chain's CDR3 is CASSPVVGNEQFF. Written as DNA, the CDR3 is TGTGCCAGCAGCCCAGTGGTAGGTAATGAGCAGTTCTTC.

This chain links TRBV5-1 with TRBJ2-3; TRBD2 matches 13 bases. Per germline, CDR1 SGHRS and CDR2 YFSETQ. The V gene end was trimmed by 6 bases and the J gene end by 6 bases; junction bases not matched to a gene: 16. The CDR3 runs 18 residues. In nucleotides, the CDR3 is TGCGCCAGCAACCCGTCCGGGACTAGCGGGGAGCCCAGGGATACGCAGTATTTT. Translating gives CASNPSGTSGEPRDTQYF. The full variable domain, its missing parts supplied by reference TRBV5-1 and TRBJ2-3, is KAGVTQTPRYLIKTRGQQVTLSCSPISGHRSVSWYQQTPGQGLQFLFEYFSETQRNKGNFPGRFSGRQFSNSRSEMNVSTLELGDSALYLCASNPSGTSGEPRDTQYFGPGTRLTVL.

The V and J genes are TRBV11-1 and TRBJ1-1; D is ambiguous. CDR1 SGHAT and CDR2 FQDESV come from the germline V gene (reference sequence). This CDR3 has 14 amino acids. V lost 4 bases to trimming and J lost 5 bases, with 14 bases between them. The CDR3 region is CASSSRRVGTEAFF. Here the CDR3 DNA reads TGTGCCAGCAGCTCCCGGCGGGTGGGAACTGAAGCTTTCTTT.

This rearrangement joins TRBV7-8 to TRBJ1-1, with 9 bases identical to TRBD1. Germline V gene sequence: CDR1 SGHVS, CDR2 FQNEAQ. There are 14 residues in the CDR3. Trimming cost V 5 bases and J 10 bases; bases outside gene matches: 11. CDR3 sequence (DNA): TGTGCCAGCAGCGCGTCGGACAGGGGTCTGGGAGCTTTCTTT. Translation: CASSASDRGLGAFF. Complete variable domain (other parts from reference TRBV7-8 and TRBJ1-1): GAGVSQSPRYKVAKRGQDVALRCDPISGHVSLFWYQQALGQGPEFLTYFQNEAQLDKSGLPSDRFFAERPEGSVSTLKIQRTQQEDSAVYLCASSASDRGLGAFFGQGTRLTVV.

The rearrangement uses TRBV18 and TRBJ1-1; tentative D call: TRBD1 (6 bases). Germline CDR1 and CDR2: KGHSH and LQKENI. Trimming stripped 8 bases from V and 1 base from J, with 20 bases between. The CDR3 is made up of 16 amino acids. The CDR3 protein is CASQNLGGNRNTEAFF. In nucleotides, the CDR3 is TGTGCCAGCCAAAACCTGGGGGGCAATAGGAACACTGAAGCTTTCTTT.

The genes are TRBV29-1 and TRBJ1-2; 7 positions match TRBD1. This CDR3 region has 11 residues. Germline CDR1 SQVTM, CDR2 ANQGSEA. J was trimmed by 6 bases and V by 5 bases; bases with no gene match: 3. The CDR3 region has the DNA TGCAGCGTTAAGGGGGCGGATGGCTACACCTTC. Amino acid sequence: CSVKGADGYTF.

This chain's CDR3 is CASSPDQSYEQYF. The DNA of the CDR3 is TGTGCCAGCAGCCCCGATCAGTCCTACGAGCAGTACTTC. The V gene is TRBV13, the J gene TRBJ2-7; D call uncertain. Germline CDR1 is PRHDT and CDR2 is FYEKMQ (reference sequence). With 5 bases removed from V and 1 base from J, the gap between germline ends came to 9 bases. CDR3 size: 13 residues.

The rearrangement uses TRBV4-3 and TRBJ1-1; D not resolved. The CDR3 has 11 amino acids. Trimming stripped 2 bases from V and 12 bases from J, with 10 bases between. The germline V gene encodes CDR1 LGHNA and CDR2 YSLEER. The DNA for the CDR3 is TGCGCCAGCAGCCAAACCGGGAAGTCTTTCTTT. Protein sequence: CASSQTGKSFF.

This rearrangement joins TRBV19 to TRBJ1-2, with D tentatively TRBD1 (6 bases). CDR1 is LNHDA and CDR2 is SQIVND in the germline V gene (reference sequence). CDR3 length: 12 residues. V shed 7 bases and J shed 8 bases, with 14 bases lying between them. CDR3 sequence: CASNDRREGYTF. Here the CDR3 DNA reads TGTGCCAGTAACGACAGGCGGGAGGGCTACACCTTC.

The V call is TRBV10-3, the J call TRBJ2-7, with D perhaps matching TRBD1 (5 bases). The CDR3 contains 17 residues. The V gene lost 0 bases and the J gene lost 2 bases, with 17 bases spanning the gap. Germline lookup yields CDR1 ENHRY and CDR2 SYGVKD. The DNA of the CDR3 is TGTGCCATCAGTGAGTCGCTTACAGGAGTAACCACCTACGAGCAGTACTTC. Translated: CAISESLTGVTTYEQYF.

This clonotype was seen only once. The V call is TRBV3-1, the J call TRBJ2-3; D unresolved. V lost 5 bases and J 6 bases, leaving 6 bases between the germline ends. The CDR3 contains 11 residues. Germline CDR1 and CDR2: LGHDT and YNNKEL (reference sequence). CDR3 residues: CASSEEDTQYF. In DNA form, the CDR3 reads TGTGCCAGCAGCGAGGAGGATACGCAGTATTTT.

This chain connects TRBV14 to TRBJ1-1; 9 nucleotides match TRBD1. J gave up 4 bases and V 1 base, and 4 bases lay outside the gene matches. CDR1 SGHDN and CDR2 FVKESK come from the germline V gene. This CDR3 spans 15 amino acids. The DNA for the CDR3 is TGTGCCAGCAGCCAAGCCAGACAGGGGGGCACTGAAGCTTTCTTT. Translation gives CASSQARQGGTEAFF.

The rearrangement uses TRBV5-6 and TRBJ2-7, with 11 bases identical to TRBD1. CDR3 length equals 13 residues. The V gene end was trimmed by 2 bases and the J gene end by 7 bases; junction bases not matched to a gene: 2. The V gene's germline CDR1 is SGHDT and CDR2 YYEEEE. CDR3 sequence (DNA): TGTGCCAGCAGCTTAGGGACAGGGGGTGAGCAGTACTTC. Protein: CASSLGTGGEQYF.

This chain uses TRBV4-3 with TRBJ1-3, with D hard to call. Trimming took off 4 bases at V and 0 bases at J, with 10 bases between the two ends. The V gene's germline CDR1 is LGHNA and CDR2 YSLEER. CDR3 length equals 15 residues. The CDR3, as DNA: TGCGCCAGCAGCCCCCAAAGTCTCTCTGGAAACACCATATATTTT. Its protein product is CASSPQSLSGNTIYF.